This T cell receptor beta chain was profiled in a study of blood T cell repertoires in COVID-19. Study-wide background: The cDNA or gDNA used as material had been derived from T cells, B-cell-depleted T cells, or PBMCs.

The CDR3 has 15 amino acids. Germline lookup yields CDR1 KGHSH and CDR2 LQKENI. V lost 5 bases to trimming and J lost 9 bases; unmatched junction nucleotides: 11. Original methodology: Researchers report that nucleated cell counts were estimated from reference gene primer amplification. Profiling relied on immunoSEQ multiplex PCR, and the TCRdb table lists in-frame clones only, not all of them. The V and J calls and the clone size are those of that table, but D and trimming were determined from the DNA. The sample contains tens of thousands of clones, roughly 74% of which appear only once. Seattle's cohort entered during active infection and was followed longitudinally. The count of this clone is one.

The receptor's source is a man aged 65 to 79 with COVID-19, enrolled during active disease. Sequencing was carried out using peripheral blood. The rearrangement links TRBV18 to TRBJ2-7; 12 bases match TRBD2. CDR3 sequence reads: CASSSTSGSNFGQYF. In DNA, the CDR3 is TGTGCCAGCTCATCGACTAGCGGGAGTAATTTCGGGCAGTACTTC. The full variable domain, completed using reference TRBV18 and TRBJ2-7, is NAGVMQNPRHLVRRRGQEARLRCSPMKGHSHVYWYRQLPEEGLKFMVYLQKENIIDESGMPKERFSAEFPKEGPSILRIQQVVRGDSAAYFCASSSTSGSNFGQYFGPGTRLTVT.